The 11 T cell receptor beta chains below were found in one sample sequenced in a study of cytomegalovirus exposure and HLA in healthy donors. The primer mix had 60 Vbeta and 13 Jbeta primers. Using immunoSEQ multiplex PCR, the repertoire was profiled, and TCRdb retains in-frame clones only, with some absent. The repertoire holds approximately 210,000 clones, with over 75% as singletons. Sequencing used PBMCs. The receptors here all came from a man between 18 and 29 years old in good health and CMV-seronegative.

The DNA of the CDR3 is TGTGCCGCGACGACTGGGACTCACGACACCGGGGAGCTGTTTTTT. It encodes CAATTGTHDTGELFF. The V call is TRBV30, the J call TRBJ2-2, with D perhaps TRBD2 (6 bases). Germline loops: CDR1 GTSNPN, CDR2 SVGIG (reference sequence). CDR3 size: 15 residues. V was pared by 8 bases and J by 3 bases, with 19 bases between.

This CDR3 is CASSGRQGRSEQYF. The CDR3 region has the DNA TGTGCCAGCAGCGGCCGACAGGGGAGGTCCGAGCAGTACTTC. The chain joins TRBV9 to TRBJ2-7; TRBD1 matches 8 bases. V lost 3 bases and J lost 6; bases outside the gene matches: 8. There are 14 residues in the CDR3. Germline V gene sequence: CDR1 SGDLS, CDR2 YYNGEE.

A few counts support this clone. The rearrangement links TRBV7-2 to TRBJ2-7, with TRBD1 matching 12 bases. The CDR3 loop spans 14 amino acids. Germline assignment: CDR1 SGHTA and CDR2 FQGNSA. With 5 bases clipped from V and 6 bases from J, the junction kept 5 bases outside the gene matches. The CDR3 DNA reads TGTGCCAGCAGCCGGGGGACAGGGGGCCGCGAGCAGTACTTC. Residues: CASSRGTGGREQYF.

The chain is built from TRBV5-4 and TRBJ1-1; D possibly corresponds to TRBD1 (6 bases). Trimming took off 3 bases at V and 5 bases at J, with 17 bases between the two ends. The CDR3 length is 15 residues. Germline assignment: CDR1 SGHNT and CDR2 YYREEE (reference sequence). The CDR3 DNA reads as TGTGCCAGCAGCTGGGGGGCTGGGGGGGGGACTGAAGCTTTCTTT. Protein sequence: CASSWGAGGGTEAFF.

This clone has a single count. This rearrangement joins TRBV10-3 to TRBJ2-3; 8 nucleotides line up with TRBD2. The CDR3 has 15 residues. CDR1 is ENHRY and CDR2 is SYGVKD in the germline V gene. With V trimmed by 8 bases and J by 3 bases, 10 bases remained unmatched. CDR3 coding DNA: TGTGCCATCCTTGCTGGTAGCGGGAAGACAGATACGCAGTATTTT. Protein: CAILAGSGKTDTQYF.

The rearrangement links TRBV29-1 to TRBJ2-7; D may be TRBD2 (5 bases). This CDR3 contains 14 residues. V gave up 4 bases and J gave up 2 bases, with 15 bases separating them. CDR1 SQVTM and CDR2 ANQGSEA come from the germline V gene. CDR3 protein: CSVAPYAGAYEQYF. DNA of the CDR3: TGCAGCGTTGCCCCCTACGCCGGGGCCTACGAGCAGTACTTC.

The rearrangement joins TRBV5-6 to TRBJ2-5; unclear D gene. This CDR3 contains 18 residues. Germline assignment: CDR1 SGHDT and CDR2 YYEEEE. The V and J ends lost 1 base and 0 bases respectively, with 19 bases between them. CDR3 sequence reads: CASSLLNEGSRYQETQYF. CDR3 sequence (DNA): TGTGCCAGCAGCTTGCTGAACGAAGGCTCTAGGTACCAAGAGACCCAGTACTTC. Looking up the rest from reference TRBV5-6 and TRBJ2-5 gives the full variable domain: DAGVTQSPTHLIKTRGQQVTLRCSPKSGHDTVSWYQQALGQGPQFIFQYYEEEERQRGNFPDRFSGHQFPNYSSELNVNALLLGDSALYLCASSLLNEGSRYQETQYFGPGTRLLVL.

The chain recombines TRBV14 with TRBJ2-7; no clear D gene. There are 12 residues in the CDR3. The germline V and J ends were trimmed by 0 bases and 9 bases, with 9 bases remaining between them. Germline V gene sequence: CDR1 SGHDN, CDR2 FVKESK. The CDR3 sequence: CASSQDRLGQYF. CDR3 sequence (DNA): TGTGCCAGCAGCCAAGACCGCCTAGGGCAGTACTTC.

The V gene is TRBV5-4, the J gene TRBJ2-3; D is possibly TRBD1 (5 bases). From germline, CDR1 is SGHNT and CDR2 YYREEE (reference sequence). This CDR3 is 14 amino acids long. The V end was cut by 7 bases, the J end by 2 bases, with 14 bases between. The CDR3 region is CASAQGRSTDTQYF. The CDR3, as DNA: TGTGCCAGCGCCCAGGGCAGGTCCACAGATACGCAGTATTTT.

This clone was detected once. The gene calls are TRBV28 and TRBJ2-7; D might be TRBD2 (5 bases). CDR3 length equals 12 residues. Trimming cost V 8 bases and J 7 bases, with 15 bases left between them. Germline V lookup: CDR1 MDHEN, CDR2 SYDVKM. The CDR3 DNA is TGTGCCAGCCGTGGGCTAGCAGGTGAGCAGTACTTC. It specifies CASRGLAGEQYF.

The V gene is TRBV6-1, the J gene TRBJ2-7; 8 nucleotides agree with TRBD1. Germline-derived CDR1 and CDR2 are MNHNS and SASEGT. This CDR3 is built from 15 residues. With 6 bases clipped from V and 2 bases from J, the junction kept 9 bases outside the gene matches. CDR3 in amino acids: CASRGTGKNPYEQYF. The DNA of the CDR3 is TGTGCCAGCAGGGGGACAGGTAAAAATCCCTACGAGCAGTACTTC.